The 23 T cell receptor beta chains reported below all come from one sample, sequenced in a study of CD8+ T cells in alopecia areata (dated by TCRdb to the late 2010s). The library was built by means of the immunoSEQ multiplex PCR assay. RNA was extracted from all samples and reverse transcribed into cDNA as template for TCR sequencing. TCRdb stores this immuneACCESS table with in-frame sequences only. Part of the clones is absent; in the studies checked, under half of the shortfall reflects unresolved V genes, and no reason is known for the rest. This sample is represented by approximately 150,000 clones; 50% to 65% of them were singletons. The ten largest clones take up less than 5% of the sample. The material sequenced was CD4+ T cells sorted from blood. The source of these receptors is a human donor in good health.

CDR3 region: CSVSHYTDRARTDTQYF. The DNA for the CDR3 is TGCAGCGTTTCCCACTACACGGACAGGGCACGCACAGATACGCAGTATTTT. The gene calls are TRBV29-1 and TRBJ2-3, with TRBD1 matching 8 bases. Unmatched junction bases numbered 14, after V lost 5 bases and J lost 1 base. This CDR3 is built from 17 residues. Per the germline V gene, CDR1 is SQVTM and CDR2 is ANQGSEA.

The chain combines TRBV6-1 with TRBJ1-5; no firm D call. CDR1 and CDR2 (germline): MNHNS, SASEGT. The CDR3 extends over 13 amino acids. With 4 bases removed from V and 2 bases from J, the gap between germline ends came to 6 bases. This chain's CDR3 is CASSVERNQPQHF. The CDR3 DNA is TGTGCCAGCAGTGTAGAGCGCAATCAGCCCCAGCATTTT.

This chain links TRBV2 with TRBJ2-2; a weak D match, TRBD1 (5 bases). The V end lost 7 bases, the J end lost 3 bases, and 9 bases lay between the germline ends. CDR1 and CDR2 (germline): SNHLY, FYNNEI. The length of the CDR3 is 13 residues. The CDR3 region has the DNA TGTGCCAGCAATCAGGGTTACACCGGGGAGCTGTTTTTT. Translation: CASNQGYTGELFF.

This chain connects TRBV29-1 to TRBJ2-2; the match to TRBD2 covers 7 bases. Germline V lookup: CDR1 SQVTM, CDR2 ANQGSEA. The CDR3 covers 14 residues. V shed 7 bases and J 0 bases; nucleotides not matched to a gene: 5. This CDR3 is CSGKSGTNTGELFF. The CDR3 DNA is TGCAGCGGGAAAAGCGGGACGAACACCGGGGAGCTGTTTTTT.

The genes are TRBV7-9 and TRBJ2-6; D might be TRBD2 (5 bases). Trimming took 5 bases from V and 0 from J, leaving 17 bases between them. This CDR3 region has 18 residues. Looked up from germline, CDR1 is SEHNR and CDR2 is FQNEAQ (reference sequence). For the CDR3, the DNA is TGTGCCAGCAGCGCTCGGGCCTCTCGGGGCTCTGGGGCCAACGTCCTGACTTTC. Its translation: CASSARASRGSGANVLTF.

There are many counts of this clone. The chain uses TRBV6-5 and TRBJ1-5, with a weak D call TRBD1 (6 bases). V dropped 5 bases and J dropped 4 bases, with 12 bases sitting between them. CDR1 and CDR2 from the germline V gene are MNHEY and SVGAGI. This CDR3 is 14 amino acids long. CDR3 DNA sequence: TGTGCCAGCAGTGCCGGGACAATTAATCAGCCCCAGCATTTT. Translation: CASSAGTINQPQHF.

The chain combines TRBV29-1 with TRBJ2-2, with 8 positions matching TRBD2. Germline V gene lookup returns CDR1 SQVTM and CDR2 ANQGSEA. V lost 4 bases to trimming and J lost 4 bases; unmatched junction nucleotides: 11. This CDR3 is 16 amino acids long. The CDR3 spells CSVVAGGTVTTGELFF. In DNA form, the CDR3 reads TGCAGCGTTGTTGCGGGAGGTACCGTCACCACCGGGGAGCTGTTTTTT.

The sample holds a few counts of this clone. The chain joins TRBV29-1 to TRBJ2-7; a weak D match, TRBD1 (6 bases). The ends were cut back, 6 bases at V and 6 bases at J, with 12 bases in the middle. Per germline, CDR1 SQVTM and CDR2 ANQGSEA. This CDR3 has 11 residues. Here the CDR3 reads CSVALGAEQYF. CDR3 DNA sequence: TGCAGCGTGGCTCTGGGGGCCGAGCAGTACTTC.

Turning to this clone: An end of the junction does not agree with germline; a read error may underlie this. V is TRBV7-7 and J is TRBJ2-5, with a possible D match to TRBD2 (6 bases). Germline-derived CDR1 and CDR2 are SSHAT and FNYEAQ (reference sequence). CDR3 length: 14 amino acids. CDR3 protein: CASSLFGSGETQYF. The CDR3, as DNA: TGTGCTAGCAGCTTATTCGGGAGTGGAGAGACCCAGTACTTC.

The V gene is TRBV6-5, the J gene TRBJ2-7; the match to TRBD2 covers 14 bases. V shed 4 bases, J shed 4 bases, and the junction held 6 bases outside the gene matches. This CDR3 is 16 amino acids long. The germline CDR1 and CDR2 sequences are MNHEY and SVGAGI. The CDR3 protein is CASSLTSGRARYEQYF. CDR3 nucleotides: TGTGCCAGCAGTTTGACTAGCGGGAGGGCGAGATACGAGCAGTACTTC.

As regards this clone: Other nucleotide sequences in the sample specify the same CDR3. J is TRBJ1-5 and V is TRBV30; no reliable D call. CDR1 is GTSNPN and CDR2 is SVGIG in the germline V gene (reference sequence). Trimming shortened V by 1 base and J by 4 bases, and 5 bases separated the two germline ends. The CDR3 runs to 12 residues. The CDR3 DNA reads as TGTGCCTGGAGTGGAGGAAATCAGCCCCAGCATTTT. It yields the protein CAWSGGNQPQHF.

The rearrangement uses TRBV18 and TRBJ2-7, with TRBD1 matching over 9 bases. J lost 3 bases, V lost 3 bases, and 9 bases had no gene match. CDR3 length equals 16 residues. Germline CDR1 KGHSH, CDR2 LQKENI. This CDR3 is CASSPLGQGVNYEQYF. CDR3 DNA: TGTGCCAGCTCACCGTTGGGACAGGGAGTGAACTACGAGCAGTACTTC.

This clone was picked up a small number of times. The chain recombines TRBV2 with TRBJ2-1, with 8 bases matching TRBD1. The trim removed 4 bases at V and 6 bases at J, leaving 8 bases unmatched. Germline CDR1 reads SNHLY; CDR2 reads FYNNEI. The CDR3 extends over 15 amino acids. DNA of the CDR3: TGTGCCAGCAGTGTCACCGGGACAGGCTTCAATGAGCAGTTCTTC. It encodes CASSVTGTGFNEQFF.

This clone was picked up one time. The CDR3 sequence is CAWSRPYYGYTF. In nucleotides, the CDR3 is TGTGCCTGGAGTAGACCTTACTATGGCTACACCTTC. The V call is TRBV30, the J call TRBJ1-2, with D uncertain. V lost 2 bases and J lost 3, with 7 bases in between. The CDR3 is 12 amino acids. Per germline, CDR1 GTSNPN and CDR2 SVGIG (reference sequence).

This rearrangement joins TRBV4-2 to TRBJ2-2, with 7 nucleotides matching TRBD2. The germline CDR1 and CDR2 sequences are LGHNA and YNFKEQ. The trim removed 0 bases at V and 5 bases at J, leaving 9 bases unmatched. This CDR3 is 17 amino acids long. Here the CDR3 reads CASSQDWRGRNTGELFF. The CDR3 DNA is TGTGCCAGCAGCCAAGATTGGCGCGGGAGAAATACCGGGGAGCTGTTTTTT.

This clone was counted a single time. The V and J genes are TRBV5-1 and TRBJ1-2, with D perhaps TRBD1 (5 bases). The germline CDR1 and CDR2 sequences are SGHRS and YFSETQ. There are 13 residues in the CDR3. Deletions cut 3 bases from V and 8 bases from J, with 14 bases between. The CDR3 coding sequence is TGCGCCAGCAGCTCCAGTTGGGGGAGAGGCTACACCTTC. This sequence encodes CASSSSWGRGYTF.

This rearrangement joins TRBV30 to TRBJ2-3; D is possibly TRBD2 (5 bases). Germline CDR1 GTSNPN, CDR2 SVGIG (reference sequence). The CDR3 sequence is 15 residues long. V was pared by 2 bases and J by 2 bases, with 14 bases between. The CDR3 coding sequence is TGTGCCTGGAGTAACCTAGTGCGGGCCACAGATACGCAGTATTTT. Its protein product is CAWSNLVRATDTQYF.

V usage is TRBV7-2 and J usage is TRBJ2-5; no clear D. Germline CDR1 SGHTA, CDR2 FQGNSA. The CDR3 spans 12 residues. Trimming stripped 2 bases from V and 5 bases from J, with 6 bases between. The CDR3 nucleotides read TGTGCCAGCAGCTTACCCGGGGAGACCCAGTACTTC. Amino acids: CASSLPGETQYF.

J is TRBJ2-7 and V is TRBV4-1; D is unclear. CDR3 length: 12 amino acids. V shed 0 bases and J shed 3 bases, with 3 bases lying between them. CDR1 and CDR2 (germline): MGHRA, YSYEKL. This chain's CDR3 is CASSQDGYEQYF. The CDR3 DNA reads TGCGCCAGCAGCCAAGACGGCTACGAGCAGTACTTC.

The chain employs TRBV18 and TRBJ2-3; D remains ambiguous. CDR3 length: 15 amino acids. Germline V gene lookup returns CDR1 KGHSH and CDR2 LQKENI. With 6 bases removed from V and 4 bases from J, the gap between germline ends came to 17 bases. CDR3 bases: TGTGCCAGCTCGCTAGGCTCGCCATCGGCAGATACGCAGTATTTT. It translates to CASSLGSPSADTQYF.

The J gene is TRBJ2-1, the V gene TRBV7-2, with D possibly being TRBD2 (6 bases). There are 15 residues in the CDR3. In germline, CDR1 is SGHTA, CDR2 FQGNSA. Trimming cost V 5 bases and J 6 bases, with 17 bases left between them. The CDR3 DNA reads TGTGCCAGCAGCCGGACGGTAGCGGTTAGCAATGAGCAGTTCTTC. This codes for CASSRTVAVSNEQFF. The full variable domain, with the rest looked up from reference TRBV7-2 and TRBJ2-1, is GAGVSQSPSNKVTEKGKDVELRCDPISGHTALYWYRQSLGQGLEFLIYFQGNSAPDKSGLPSDRFSAERTGGSVSTLTIQRTQQEDSAVYLCASSRTVAVSNEQFFGPGTRLTVL.

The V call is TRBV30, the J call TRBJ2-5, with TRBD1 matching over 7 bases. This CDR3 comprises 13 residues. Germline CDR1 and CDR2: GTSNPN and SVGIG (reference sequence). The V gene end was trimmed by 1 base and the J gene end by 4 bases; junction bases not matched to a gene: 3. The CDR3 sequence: CAWSAAGGETQYF. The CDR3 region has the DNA TGTGCCTGGAGTGCGGCAGGGGGAGAGACCCAGTACTTC.

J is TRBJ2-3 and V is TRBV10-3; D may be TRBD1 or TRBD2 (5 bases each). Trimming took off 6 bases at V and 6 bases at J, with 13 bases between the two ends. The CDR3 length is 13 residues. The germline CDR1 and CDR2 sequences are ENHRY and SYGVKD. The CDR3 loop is CAIRPSGGDTQYF. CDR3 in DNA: TGTGCCATCAGACCGTCTGGGGGTGATACGCAGTATTTT.